The rows below give T cell receptor beta chains drawn from one sample of a study of T cell responses to AZD1222 COVID-19 vaccine. Repertoires were generated with immunoSEQ multiplex PCR, while TCRdb's copy carries only in-frame clones and drops some. The table includes about 94,000 clones, approximately 87% detected once. This specimen was peripheral blood, taken 28 days after the second AZD1222 dose. These receptors came from an adult who received the AZD1222 COVID-19 vaccine. The CDR3 runs from the conserved cysteine through the conserved F or W.

cdr3_aa	v_call	j_call
CASSESYEQYF	TRBV7-2	TRBJ2-7
CASSLLVGDGAFF	TRBV5-1	TRBJ1-1
CASSLGVTYGYTF	TRBV5-5	TRBJ1-2
CASSSGTEEADTQYF	TRBV3-1/TRBV3-2	TRBJ2-3
CASRYSVFEGELFF	TRBV2	TRBJ2-2
CASRPLSTNSPLHF	TRBV7-8	TRBJ1-6
CASSVAGGDYGYTF	TRBV9	TRBJ1-2
CASSQDLEAFTDTQYF	TRBV4-1	TRBJ2-3
CSVESRTGEKLFF	TRBV29-1	TRBJ1-4
CASSLAGLAGSTDTQYF	TRBV7-2	TRBJ2-3
CSGRDSFTDTQYF	TRBV29-1	TRBJ2-3
CASSLGDRGGYGYTF	TRBV7-9	TRBJ1-2
CASKRTTGTVDEAFF	TRBV25-1	TRBJ1-1
CASTKGGPRGTEAFF	TRBV6-5	TRBJ1-1
CASSPNRDNSPLHF	TRBV7-9	TRBJ1-6
CASSERAGGVYNEQFF	TRBV6-1	TRBJ2-1
CASSQEIAGGQFF	TRBV3-1/TRBV3-2	TRBJ2-1
CASSGLSNQPQHF	TRBV6-5	TRBJ1-5
CASSQDLVGSTDTQYF	TRBV4-3	TRBJ2-3
CATSDVTDTQYF	TRBV24-1	TRBJ2-3
CASSRGADGGEQYF	TRBV7-9	TRBJ2-7
CATSRQGTEKTQYF	TRBV15	TRBJ2-5
CASSLDEQYF	TRBV5-1	TRBJ2-7
CASSLGAGQGSETQYF	TRBV5-4	TRBJ2-5
CASSRGGLNTEAFF	TRBV7-9	TRBJ1-1
CASSQGETQPGWTEAFF	TRBV4-3	TRBJ1-1
CAWRRTETQYF	TRBV30	TRBJ2-5
CASSVAATNEKLFF	TRBV7-9	TRBJ1-4
CASSQGGHIRDYGYTF	TRBV3-1/TRBV3-2	TRBJ1-2
CASSRGQGDNSPLHF	TRBV6-5	TRBJ1-6
CASSLMDRQHTF	TRBV12-3/TRBV12-4	TRBJ1-2
CAINYRGKRETQYF	TRBV24-1	TRBJ2-5
CASSLTTSDTGELFF	TRBV7-3	TRBJ2-2
CASSQDIGDEQYF	TRBV4-2	TRBJ2-7
CAWSVLPWGEQFF	TRBV30	TRBJ2-1
CASSADSDGNTIYF	TRBV5-4	TRBJ1-3
CSASRHRENYGYTF	TRBV20-1	TRBJ1-2
CASSLVGSGYVGTEAFF	TRBV11-3	TRBJ1-1
CASSSRTGHGFYEQYF	TRBV5-1	TRBJ2-7
CASKGGTGTYEQYF	TRBV19	TRBJ2-7
CASSSAGGYTEAFF	TRBV5-1	TRBJ1-1
CASRPTEGYEQYF	TRBV6-5	TRBJ2-7
CASRHRDLKQYF	TRBV27	TRBJ2-7
CASSLRPEQGAGRYEQYF	TRBV7-2	TRBJ2-7
CASSEEGGLAGVDEQFF	TRBV2	TRBJ2-1
CASGPAGLADDTQYF	TRBV12-5	TRBJ2-3
CASSSEGRTSSYNEQFF	TRBV5-5	TRBJ2-1
CASSQESGRRGGPPDTQYF	TRBV3-1/TRBV3-2	TRBJ2-3